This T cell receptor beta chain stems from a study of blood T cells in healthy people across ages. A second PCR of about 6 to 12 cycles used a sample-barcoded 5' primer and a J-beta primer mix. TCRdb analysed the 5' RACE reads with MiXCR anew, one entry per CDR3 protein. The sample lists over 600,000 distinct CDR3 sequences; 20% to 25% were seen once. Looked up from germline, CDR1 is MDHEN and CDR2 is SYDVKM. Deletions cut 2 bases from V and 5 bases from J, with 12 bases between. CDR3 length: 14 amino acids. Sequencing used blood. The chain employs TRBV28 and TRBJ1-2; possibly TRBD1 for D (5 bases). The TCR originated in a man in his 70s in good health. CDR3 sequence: CASSLTSRGYGYTF. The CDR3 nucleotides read TGTGCCAGCAGTTTAACGTCCCGGGGGTATGGCTACACCTTC.